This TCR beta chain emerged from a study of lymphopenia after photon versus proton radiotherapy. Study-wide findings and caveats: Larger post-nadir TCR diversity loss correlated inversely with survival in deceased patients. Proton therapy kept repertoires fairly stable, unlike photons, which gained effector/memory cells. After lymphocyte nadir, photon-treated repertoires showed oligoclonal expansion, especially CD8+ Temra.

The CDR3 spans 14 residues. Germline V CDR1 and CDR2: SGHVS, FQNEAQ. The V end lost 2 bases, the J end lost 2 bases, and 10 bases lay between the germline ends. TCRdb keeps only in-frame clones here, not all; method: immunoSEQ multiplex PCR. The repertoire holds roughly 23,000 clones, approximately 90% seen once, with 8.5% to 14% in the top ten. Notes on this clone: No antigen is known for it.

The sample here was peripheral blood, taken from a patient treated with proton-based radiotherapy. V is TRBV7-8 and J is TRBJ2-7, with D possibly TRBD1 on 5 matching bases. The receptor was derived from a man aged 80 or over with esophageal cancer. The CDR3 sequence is CASSLRLGPYEQYF. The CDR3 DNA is TGTGCCAGCAGCTTAAGGTTGGGGCCCTACGAGCAGTACTTC.